This section outlines one T cell receptor (beta chain) sequence together with its context. Stable hyperthyroidism meant no ophthalmopathy within 18 months of follow-up. Other autoimmune diseases, uncontrolled infections, pregnancy or lactation excluded patients from enrollment. Clinicians made diagnoses from clinical symptoms, serum thyroxine, TRAb, thyroid ultrasound and orbital computed tomography. The sequenced template was RNA, covering the TCR beta CDR3 region. HTBI primers primed a first-round RT-PCR, and a second-round multiplex PCR followed. TCRdb re-derived calls from the multiplex PCR reads in MiXCR, one entry per CDR3 protein. The sample includes hundreds of thousands of distinct CDR3 sequences, approximately 21% of them seen just once. This entry belongs to a study of Graves' ophthalmopathy and Graves' hyperthyroidism. On the study more broadly: Peripheral blood was gathered at first diagnosis, ahead of any treatment whatsoever.

The CDR3 totals 13 residues. Germline lookup yields CDR1 SNHLY and CDR2 FYNNEI. Trimming took off 2 bases at V and 5 bases at J, with 6 bases between the two ends. The origin of this receptor is a young woman with stable Graves' hyperthyroidism. Some clones in this sample may be carry-over from other donors' samples. J is TRBJ2-2 and V is TRBV2, with D hard to call. The sample taken for sequencing was peripheral blood. DNA of the CDR3: TGTGCCAGCAGTGAATACAGAACCGGGGAGCTGTTTTTT. As protein: CASSEYRTGELFF.